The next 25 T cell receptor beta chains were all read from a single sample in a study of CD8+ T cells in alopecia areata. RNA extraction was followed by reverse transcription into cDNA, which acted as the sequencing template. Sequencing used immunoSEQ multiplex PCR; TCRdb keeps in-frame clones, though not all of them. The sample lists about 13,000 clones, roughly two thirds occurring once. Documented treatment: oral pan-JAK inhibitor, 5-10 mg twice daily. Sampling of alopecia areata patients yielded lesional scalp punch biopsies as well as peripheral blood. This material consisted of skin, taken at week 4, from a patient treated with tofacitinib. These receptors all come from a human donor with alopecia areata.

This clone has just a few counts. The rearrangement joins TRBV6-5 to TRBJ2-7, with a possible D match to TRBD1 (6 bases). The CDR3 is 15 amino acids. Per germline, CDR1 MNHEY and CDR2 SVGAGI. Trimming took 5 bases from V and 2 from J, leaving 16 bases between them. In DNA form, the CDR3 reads TGTGCCAGCAGTCCCGTACAGGGTGCTCCCTACGAGCAGTACTTC. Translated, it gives CASSPVQGAPYEQYF.

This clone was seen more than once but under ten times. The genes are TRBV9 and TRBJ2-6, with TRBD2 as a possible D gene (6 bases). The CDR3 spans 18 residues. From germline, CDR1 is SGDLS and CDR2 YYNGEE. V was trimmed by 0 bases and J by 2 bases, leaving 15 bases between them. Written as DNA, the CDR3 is TGTGCCAGCAGCGTAGAACGGGGGTGGAGCGCTGGGGCCAACGTCCTGACTTTC. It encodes CASSVERGWSAGANVLTF.

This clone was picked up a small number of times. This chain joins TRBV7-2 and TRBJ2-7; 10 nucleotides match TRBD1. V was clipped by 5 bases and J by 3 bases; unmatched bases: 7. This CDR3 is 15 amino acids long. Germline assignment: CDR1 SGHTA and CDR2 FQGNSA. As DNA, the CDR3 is TGTGCCAGCAGCCCAAGGACAGGGGGAGACTACGAGCAGTACTTC. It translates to CASSPRTGGDYEQYF.

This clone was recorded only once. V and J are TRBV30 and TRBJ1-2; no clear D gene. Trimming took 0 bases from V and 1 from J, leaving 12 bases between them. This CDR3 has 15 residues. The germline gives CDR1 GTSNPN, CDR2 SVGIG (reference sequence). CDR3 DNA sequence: TGTGCCTGGAGTGTAAAAGGGATTGATAACTATGGCTACACCTTC. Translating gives CAWSVKGIDNYGYTF. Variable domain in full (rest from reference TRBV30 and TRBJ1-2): SQTIHQWPATLVQPVGSPLSLECTVEGTSNPNLYWYRQAAGRGLQLLFYSVGIGQISSEVPQNLSASRPQDRQFILSSKKLLLSDSGFYLCAWSVKGIDNYGYTFGSGTRLTVV.

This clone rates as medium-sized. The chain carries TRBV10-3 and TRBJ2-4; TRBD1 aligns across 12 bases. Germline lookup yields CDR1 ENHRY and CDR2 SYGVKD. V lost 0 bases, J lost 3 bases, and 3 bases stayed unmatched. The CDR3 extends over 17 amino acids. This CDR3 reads CAISESGTGGVKNIQYF. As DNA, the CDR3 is TGTGCCATCAGTGAGTCTGGGACAGGGGGCGTCAAAAACATTCAGTACTTC.

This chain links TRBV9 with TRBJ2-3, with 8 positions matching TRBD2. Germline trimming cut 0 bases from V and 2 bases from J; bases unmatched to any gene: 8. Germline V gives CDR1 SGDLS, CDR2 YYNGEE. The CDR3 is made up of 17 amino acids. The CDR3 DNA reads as TGTGCCAGCAGCGTAGGGAGAGCGGGGGCCTTCACAGATACGCAGTATTTT. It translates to CASSVGRAGAFTDTQYF.

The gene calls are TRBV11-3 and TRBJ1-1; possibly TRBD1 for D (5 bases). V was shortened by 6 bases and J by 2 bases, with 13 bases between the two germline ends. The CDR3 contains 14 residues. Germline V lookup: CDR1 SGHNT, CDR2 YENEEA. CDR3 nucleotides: TGTGCCAGCAGGTACTCCAGGGCAAACACTGAAGCTTTCTTT. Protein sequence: CASRYSRANTEAFF.

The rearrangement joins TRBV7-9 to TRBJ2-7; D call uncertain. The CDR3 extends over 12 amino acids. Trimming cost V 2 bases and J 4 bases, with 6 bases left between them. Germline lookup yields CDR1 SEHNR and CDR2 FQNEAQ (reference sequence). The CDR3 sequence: CASSLTSYEQYF. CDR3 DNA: TGTGCCAGCAGCTTAACTTCATACGAGCAGTACTTC.

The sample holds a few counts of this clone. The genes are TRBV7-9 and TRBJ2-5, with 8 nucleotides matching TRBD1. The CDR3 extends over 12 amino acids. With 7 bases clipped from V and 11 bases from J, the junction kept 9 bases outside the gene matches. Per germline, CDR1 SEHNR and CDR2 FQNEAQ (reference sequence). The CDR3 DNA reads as TGTGCCAGCACCCGGACAGGGTTTGAGCAGTACTTC. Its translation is CASTRTGFEQYF.

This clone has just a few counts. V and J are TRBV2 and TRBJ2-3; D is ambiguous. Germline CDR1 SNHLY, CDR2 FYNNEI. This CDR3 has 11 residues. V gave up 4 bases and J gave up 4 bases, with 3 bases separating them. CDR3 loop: CASSAADTQYF. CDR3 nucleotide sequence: TGTGCCAGCAGTGCAGCAGATACGCAGTATTTT. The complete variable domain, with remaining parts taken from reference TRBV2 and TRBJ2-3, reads EPEVTQTPSHQVTQMGQEVILRCVPISNHLYFYWYRQILGQKVEFLVSFYNNEISEKSEIFDDQFSVERPDGSNFTLKIRSTKLEDSAMYFCASSAADTQYFGPGTRLTVL.

The CDR3 loop reads CASSSDRDSPIWGYTF. DNA of the CDR3: TGTGCCAGCAGCTCCGACAGGGACTCTCCTATTTGGGGCTACACCTTC. This sequence joins TRBV5-6 and TRBJ1-2; 7 bases map to TRBD1. The germline V gene encodes CDR1 SGHDT and CDR2 YYEEEE. V lost 3 bases and J lost 8; bases outside the gene matches: 16. This CDR3 comprises 16 residues.

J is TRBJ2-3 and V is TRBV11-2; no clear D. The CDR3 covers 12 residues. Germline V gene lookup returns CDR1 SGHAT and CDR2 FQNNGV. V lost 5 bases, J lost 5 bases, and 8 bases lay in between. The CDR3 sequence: CASSRERDTQYF. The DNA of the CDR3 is TGTGCCAGCAGCCGAGAGAGAGATACGCAGTATTTT.

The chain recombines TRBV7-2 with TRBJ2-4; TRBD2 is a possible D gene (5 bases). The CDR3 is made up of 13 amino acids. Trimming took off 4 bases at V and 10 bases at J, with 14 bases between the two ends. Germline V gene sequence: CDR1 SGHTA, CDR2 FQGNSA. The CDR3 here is CASSSRTGNIQYF. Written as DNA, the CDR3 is TGTGCCAGCAGCTCACGGACTGGGAATATTCAGTACTTC.

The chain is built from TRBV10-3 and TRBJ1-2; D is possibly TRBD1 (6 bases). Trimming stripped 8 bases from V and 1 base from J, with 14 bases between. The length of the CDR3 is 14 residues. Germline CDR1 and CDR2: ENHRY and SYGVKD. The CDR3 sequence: CAIPRDTHNYGYTF. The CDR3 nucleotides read TGTGCCATCCCACGGGACACCCATAACTATGGCTACACCTTC.

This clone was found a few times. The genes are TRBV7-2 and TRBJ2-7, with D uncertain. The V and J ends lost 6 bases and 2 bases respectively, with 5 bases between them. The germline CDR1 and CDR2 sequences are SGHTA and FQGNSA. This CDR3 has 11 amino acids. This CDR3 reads CASRGTYEQYF. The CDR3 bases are TGTGCCAGCAGGGGAACCTACGAGCAGTACTTC.

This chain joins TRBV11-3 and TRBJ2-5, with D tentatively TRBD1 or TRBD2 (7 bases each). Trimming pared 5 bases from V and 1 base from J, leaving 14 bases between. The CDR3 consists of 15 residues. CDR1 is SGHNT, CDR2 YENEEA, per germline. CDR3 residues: CASSPGGVGQETQYF. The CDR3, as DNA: TGTGCCAGCAGCCCAGGGGGGGTGGGCCAAGAGACCCAGTACTTC.

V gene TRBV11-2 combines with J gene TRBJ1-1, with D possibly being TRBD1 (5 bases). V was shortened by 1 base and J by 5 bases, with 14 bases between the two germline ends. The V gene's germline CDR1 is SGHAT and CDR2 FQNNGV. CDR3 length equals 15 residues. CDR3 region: CASSLVLGALTEAFF. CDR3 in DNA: TGTGCCAGCAGCTTAGTTTTAGGGGCTTTGACTGAAGCTTTCTTT.

The CDR3 sequence is CASSLRFGGVYNEQFF. The DNA of the CDR3 is TGTGCCAGCAGCTTACGTTTCGGGGGGGTCTACAATGAGCAGTTCTTC. The chain has TRBV11-2 and TRBJ2-1; 8 bases are shared with TRBD2. V lost 2 bases and J lost 3; bases outside the gene matches: 6. The CDR3 is made up of 16 amino acids. Germline CDR1 SGHAT, CDR2 FQNNGV.

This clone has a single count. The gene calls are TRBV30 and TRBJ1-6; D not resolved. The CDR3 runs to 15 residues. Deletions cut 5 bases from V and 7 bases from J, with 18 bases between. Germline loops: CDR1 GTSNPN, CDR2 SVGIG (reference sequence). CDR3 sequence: CAWATYLSNNSPLHF. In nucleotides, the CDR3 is TGTGCCTGGGCCACTTACCTCTCTAACAATTCACCCCTCCACTTT.

The CDR3 nucleotides are TGTGCCAGCAGCTTAGAACAGTATAATTCACCCCTCCACTTT. It specifies CASSLEQYNSPLHF. The chain uses TRBV7-9 and TRBJ1-6, with D unclear. Trimming shortened V by 1 base and J by 4 bases, and 5 bases separated the two germline ends. The CDR3 spans 14 residues. Germline CDR1 reads SEHNR; CDR2 reads FQNEAQ (reference sequence).

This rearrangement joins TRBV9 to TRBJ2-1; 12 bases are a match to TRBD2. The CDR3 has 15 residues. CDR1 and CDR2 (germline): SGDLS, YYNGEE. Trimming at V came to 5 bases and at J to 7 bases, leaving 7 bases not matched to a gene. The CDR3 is CASSTSGGLANEQFF. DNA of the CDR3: TGTGCCAGCAGTACTAGCGGGGGGCTGGCGAATGAGCAGTTCTTC.

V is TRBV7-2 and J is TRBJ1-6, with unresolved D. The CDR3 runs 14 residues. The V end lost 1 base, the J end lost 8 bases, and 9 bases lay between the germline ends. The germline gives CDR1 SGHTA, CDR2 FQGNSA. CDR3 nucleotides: TGTGCCAGCAGCTTAGGGGGAAGGCATTCACCCCTCCACTTT. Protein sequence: CASSLGGRHSPLHF.

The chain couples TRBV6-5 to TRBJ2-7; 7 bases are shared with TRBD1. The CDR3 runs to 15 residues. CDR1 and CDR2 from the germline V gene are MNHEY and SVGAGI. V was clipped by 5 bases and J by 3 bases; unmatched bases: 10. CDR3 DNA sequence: TGTGCCAGCAGTGTCGGGACAGTCCTCATCTACGAGCAGTACTTC. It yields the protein CASSVGTVLIYEQYF.

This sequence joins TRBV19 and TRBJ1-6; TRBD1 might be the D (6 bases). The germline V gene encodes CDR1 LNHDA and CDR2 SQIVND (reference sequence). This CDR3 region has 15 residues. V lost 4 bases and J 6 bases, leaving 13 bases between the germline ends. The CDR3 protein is CASSKAQGGNSPLHF. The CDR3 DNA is TGTGCCAGTAGTAAGGCACAGGGAGGTAATTCACCCCTCCACTTT.

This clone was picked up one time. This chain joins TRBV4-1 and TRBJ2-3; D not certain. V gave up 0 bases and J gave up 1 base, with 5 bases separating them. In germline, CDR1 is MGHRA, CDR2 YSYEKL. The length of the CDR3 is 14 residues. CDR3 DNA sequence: TGCGCCAGCAGCCAAGATCTCCGCACAGATACGCAGTATTTT. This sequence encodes CASSQDLRTDTQYF.